This TCR beta chain was retrieved from a study of T cell changes during pregnancy in multiple sclerosis. The table came from immunoSEQ multiplex PCR; TCRdb's copy has only in-frame clones and leaves some out. In the table there are over 75,000 clones, 80% to 95% of which are singletons. This clone has only one observation. Other nucleotide sequences from this sample produce the same CDR3. The V end was cut by 6 bases, the J end by 7 bases, with 7 bases between. Germline assignment: CDR1 MNHEY and CDR2 SVGAGI. The CDR3 is 12 residues long. The rearrangement joins TRBV6-5 to TRBJ1-6; weak D call: TRBD1 (5 bases). Here the sequenced sample was peripheral blood, taken in the first trimester of pregnancy. The receptor's source is a female donor with multiple sclerosis, enrolled in a pregnancy study. The CDR3 DNA reads TGTGCCAGCAGCCAGGGAAATTCACCCCTCCACTTT. It encodes CASSQGNSPLHF.